The 10 T cell receptor beta chains reported below all come from one sample, sequenced in a study of blood T cell repertoires in COVID-19. TCRdb keeps only in-frame clones here, not all; method: immunoSEQ multiplex PCR. The data contain under 110,000 clones, almost 95% of them singletons. Sequencing was performed on peripheral blood. The receptors were sampled from a man aged 50 or older with active COVID-19.

The chain recombines TRBV28 with TRBJ1-1; 7 bases match TRBD1. Looked up from germline, CDR1 is MDHEN and CDR2 is SYDVKM. The CDR3 extends over 12 amino acids. As DNA, the CDR3 is TGTGCTACAGGGGTAATGAACACTGAAGCTTTCTTT. The encoded protein is CATGVMNTEAFF.

The V call is TRBV9, the J call TRBJ1-3; TRBD1 is a possible D gene (5 bases). The CDR3 sequence is 16 residues long. CDR1 and CDR2 (germline): SGDLS, YYNGEE. The V gene lost 0 bases and the J gene lost 3 bases, with 13 bases spanning the gap. CDR3 DNA: TGTGCCAGCAGCGTAGGACAGCTAGGCGGTGGAAACACCATATATTTT. As protein: CASSVGQLGGGNTIYF. Based on the CDR3 plus reference TRBV9 and TRBJ1-3, the full variable domain is DSGVTQTPKHLITATGQRVTLRCSPRSGDLSVYWYQQSLDQGLQFLIQYYNGEERAKGNILERFSAQQFPDLHSELNLSSLELGDSALYFCASSVGQLGGGNTIYFGEGSWLTVV.

This chain connects TRBV27 to TRBJ2-7, with TRBD1 matching over 8 bases. The CDR3 length is 13 residues. With V trimmed by 5 bases and J by 5 bases, 5 bases remained unmatched. CDR1 and CDR2 (germline): MNHEY, SMNVEV (reference sequence). The CDR3 nucleotides are TGTGCCAGCAGTGCCCAGGGGGCCAACGAGCAGTACTTC. Translation gives CASSAQGANEQYF.

The chain links TRBV19 to TRBJ1-2, with 7 bases that match TRBD1. With V trimmed by 6 bases and J by 5 bases, 9 bases remained unmatched. Germline CDR1 LNHDA, CDR2 SQIVND (reference sequence). This CDR3 has 14 residues. The CDR3 sequence is CASRAPGQIYGYTF. The CDR3 DNA is TGTGCCAGTAGGGCACCGGGACAGATTTATGGCTACACCTTC.

The chain combines TRBV19 with TRBJ2-2; 7 bases match TRBD2. Germline lookup yields CDR1 LNHDA and CDR2 SQIVND (reference sequence). This CDR3 contains 14 residues. J gave up 1 base and V 7 bases, and 3 bases lay outside the gene matches. The CDR3 reads CASIGLGNTGELFF. CDR3 in DNA: TGTGCCAGTATCGGACTAGGGAACACCGGGGAGCTGTTTTTT.

This chain links TRBV7-2 with TRBJ2-2; tentative D call: TRBD1 (5 bases). Germline CDR1 is SGHTA and CDR2 is FQGNSA. V dropped 6 bases and J dropped 3 bases, with 14 bases sitting between them. The CDR3 is 15 residues long. The CDR3, as DNA: TGTGCCAGCAGGCCTACTTCAGGGTACACCGGGGAGCTGTTTTTT. It translates to CASRPTSGYTGELFF.

The rearrangement uses TRBV15 and TRBJ2-1, with TRBD1 matching 7 bases. V shed 5 bases and J 0 bases; nucleotides not matched to a gene: 7. Per the germline V gene, CDR1 is LNHNV and CDR2 is YYDKDF (reference sequence). The CDR3 runs 16 residues. CDR3 in DNA: TGTGCCACCAGCGGGACAGATATGAGCTCCTACAATGAGCAGTTCTTC. Translated: CATSGTDMSSYNEQFF.

The chain employs TRBV29-1 and TRBJ2-5, with D possibly TRBD2 on 6 matching bases. The CDR3 totals 11 residues. Looked up from germline, CDR1 is SQVTM and CDR2 is ANQGSEA. With 4 bases removed from V and 5 bases from J, the gap between germline ends came to 8 bases. CDR3: CSVAAGETQYF. CDR3 nucleotides: TGCAGCGTTGCGGCGGGGGAGACCCAGTACTTC.

The rearrangement joins TRBV6-6 to TRBJ2-2; D unresolved. The CDR3 has 13 amino acids. The germline V and J ends were trimmed by 7 bases and 0 bases, with 6 bases remaining between them. Germline V gene sequence: CDR1 MNHNY, CDR2 SVGAGI (reference sequence). The CDR3 coding sequence is TGTGCCAGCAACGGAGCGAACACCGGGGAGCTGTTTTTT. It yields the protein CASNGANTGELFF.

The chain couples TRBV30 to TRBJ1-5; D may be TRBD1 (5 bases). CDR1 and CDR2 from the germline V gene are GTSNPN and SVGIG (reference sequence). CDR3 length equals 15 residues. V was pared by 7 bases and J by 5 bases, with 21 bases between. The CDR3 is CALSWGNSFDQPQHF. Written as DNA, the CDR3 is TGTGCCTTAAGTTGGGGCAACAGCTTTGATCAGCCCCAGCATTTT.